A selection of T cell receptor beta chains follows, all from one sample in a study of cytomegalovirus exposure and HLA in healthy donors. Only in-frame clones appear in the TCRdb table, and some are missing; sequencing was by immunoSEQ multiplex PCR. This repertoire includes approximately 80,000 clones. Input material: PBMCs. These receptors came from a man aged 18 to 29 in good health and CMV-seropositive. The CDR3 runs from the conserved cysteine through the conserved F or W. D genes are given only for firm matches. Clone size is shown for a subset of rows, as once, few, many or a class of expanded clone.

abundance: .; v_gene: TRBV6-6; j_gene: TRBJ2-7; d_gene: TRBD2; CDR3nt: TGTGCCAGCAGTTACACTAGCGGGAGGTACGAGCAGTACTTC; CDR3aa: CASSYTSGRYEQYF
abundance: .; v_gene: TRBV27; j_gene: TRBJ1-1; d_gene: .; CDR3nt: TGTGCCAGCGCCATGGCAGTGAACACTGAAGCTTTCTTT; CDR3aa: CASAMAVNTEAFF
abundance: .; v_gene: TRBV6-1; j_gene: TRBJ2-1; d_gene: .; CDR3nt: TGTGCCAGCAGTGCCTATCTACTGAGCTCCTACAATGAGCAGTTCTTC; CDR3aa: CASSAYLLSSYNEQFF
abundance: .; v_gene: TRBV28; j_gene: TRBJ1-2; d_gene: TRBD1; CDR3nt: TGTGCCAGCAATCCCAGGGACAGGGGCTATGGCTACACCTTC; CDR3aa: CASNPRDRGYGYTF
abundance: .; v_gene: TRBV7-2; j_gene: TRBJ2-7; d_gene: .; CDR3nt: TGTGCCAGCAGCCGTCATACGCCGGGACACCCCTCCTACGAGCAGTACTTC; CDR3aa: CASSRHTPGHPSYEQYF
abundance: .; v_gene: TRBV30; j_gene: TRBJ2-7; d_gene: .; CDR3nt: TGCGCCTCCCGGACGAGGGTGTGGGAGCAGTACTTC; CDR3aa: CASRTRVWEQYF
abundance: .; v_gene: TRBV18; j_gene: TRBJ1-3; d_gene: .; CDR3nt: TGTGCCAGCTCACCGATTAAGGGGCCAACCTCTGGAAACACCATATATTTT; CDR3aa: CASSPIKGPTSGNTIYF
abundance: .; v_gene: TRBV5-1; j_gene: TRBJ2-2; d_gene: TRBD2; CDR3nt: TGCGCCAGCAGCTTGGGGGGACTAGCGGGGGCCGGCGGGGAGCTGTTTTTT; CDR3aa: CASSLGGLAGAGGELFF
abundance: .; v_gene: TRBV19; j_gene: TRBJ1-1; d_gene: TRBD1; CDR3nt: TGTGCCAGTAGTGCGGGACAGGGTAAGGACACTGAAGCTTTCTTT; CDR3aa: CASSAGQGKDTEAFF
abundance: .; v_gene: TRBV6-5; j_gene: TRBJ1-5; d_gene: .; CDR3nt: TGTGCCAGCAGTTACTCTGGCAGGTACCAGCCCCAGCATTTT; CDR3aa: CASSYSGRYQPQHF
abundance: .; v_gene: TRBV5-1; j_gene: TRBJ2-5; d_gene: TRBD1; CDR3nt: TGCGCCAGCAGCGACCCGGGACAGCAAGAGACCCAGTACTTC; CDR3aa: CASSDPGQQETQYF
abundance: .; v_gene: TRBV13; j_gene: TRBJ2-7; d_gene: .; CDR3nt: TGTGCCAGCAGCTTAGGGGGGGCAGGGTCTGCCTACGAGCAGTACTTC; CDR3aa: CASSLGGAGSAYEQYF
abundance: .; v_gene: TRBV19; j_gene: TRBJ2-4; d_gene: .; CDR3nt: TGTGCCAGTACTAACCGGGGATTGGGAAACATTCAGTACTTC; CDR3aa: CASTNRGLGNIQYF
abundance: .; v_gene: TRBV6-1; j_gene: TRBJ1-5; d_gene: .; CDR3nt: TGTGCCAGCAGTGAAGCCCAGGTTCTCAATCAGCCCCAGCATTTT; CDR3aa: CASSEAQVLNQPQHF
abundance: .; v_gene: TRBV5-1; j_gene: TRBJ2-1; d_gene: .; CDR3nt: TGCGCCAGTGGACAGCTAAACAATGAGCAGTTCTTC; CDR3aa: CASGQLNNEQFF
abundance: .; v_gene: TRBV6-1; j_gene: TRBJ1-2; d_gene: .; CDR3nt: TGTGCCAGCGCGGGGGGTGGCTACACCTTC; CDR3aa: CASAGGGYTF
abundance: .; v_gene: TRBV7-9; j_gene: TRBJ1-6; d_gene: TRBD1; CDR3nt: TGTGCCAGCAGCCGGGGACAGGGGGTGAATTCACCCCTCCACTTT; CDR3aa: CASSRGQGVNSPLHF
abundance: .; v_gene: TRBV6-4; j_gene: TRBJ1-6; d_gene: TRBD1; CDR3nt: TGTGCCAGCAAGGACAGGGGGGACTATAATTCACCCCTCCACTTT; CDR3aa: CASKDRGDYNSPLHF
abundance: .; v_gene: TRBV6-1; j_gene: TRBJ1-2; d_gene: .; CDR3nt: TGTGCCAGCCTGTTTACAGGCTACACCTTC; CDR3aa: CASLFTGYTF
abundance: .; v_gene: TRBV9; j_gene: TRBJ2-3; d_gene: TRBD1; CDR3nt: TGTGCCAGCAGCGTCGGACAGGGGTCAGATACGCAGTATTTT; CDR3aa: CASSVGQGSDTQYF
abundance: .; v_gene: TRBV5-6; j_gene: TRBJ1-1; d_gene: .; CDR3nt: TGTGCCAGCAGCACGGGGGGGAACACTGAAGCTTTCTTT; CDR3aa: CASSTGGNTEAFF
abundance: .; v_gene: TRBV6-1; j_gene: TRBJ2-7; d_gene: .; CDR3nt: TGTGCCAGCAGTGAACCGGGGATCGGTTACGAGCAGTACTTC; CDR3aa: CASSEPGIGYEQYF
abundance: .; v_gene: TRBV5-1; j_gene: TRBJ2-5; d_gene: .; CDR3nt: TGCGCCAGCAGCTTGGTGGGCAGCGGCCAAGAGACCCAGTACTTC; CDR3aa: CASSLVGSGQETQYF
abundance: .; v_gene: TRBV7-2; j_gene: TRBJ2-7; d_gene: TRBD1; CDR3nt: TGTGCCAGCAGCTACACAGGGGGCGCTTACTACGAGCAGTACTTC; CDR3aa: CASSYTGGAYYEQYF
abundance: .; v_gene: TRBV5-4; j_gene: TRBJ2-5; d_gene: TRBD1; CDR3nt: TGTGCCAGCAGTTACCCAGGGGGCAAAGAGACCCAGTACTTC; CDR3aa: CASSYPGGKETQYF
abundance: .; v_gene: TRBV5-1; j_gene: TRBJ2-7; d_gene: TRBD2; CDR3nt: TGCGCCAGCAGCTCGACTAGCGGGAGGGGGGAGCAGTACTTC; CDR3aa: CASSSTSGRGEQYF
abundance: .; v_gene: TRBV9; j_gene: TRBJ2-3; d_gene: .; CDR3nt: TGTGCCAGCAGCGCCGATTTGAGGTGGAGCACAGATACGCAGTATTTT; CDR3aa: CASSADLRWSTDTQYF
abundance: .; v_gene: TRBV6-9; j_gene: TRBJ1-2; d_gene: TRBD1; CDR3nt: TGTGCCAGCAGCAAAGCGAAGGACAGGGAATATATCTATGGCTACACCTTC; CDR3aa: CASSKAKDREYIYGYTF
abundance: .; v_gene: TRBV19; j_gene: TRBJ1-3; d_gene: .; CDR3nt: TGTGCCAGTATCGCGCGGGCTGGAAACACCATATATTTT; CDR3aa: CASIARAGNTIYF
abundance: .; v_gene: TRBV7-9; j_gene: TRBJ2-5; d_gene: .; CDR3nt: TGTGCCAGCAGCTTCGGGCTAGCGGAGACCCAGTACTTC; CDR3aa: CASSFGLAETQYF
abundance: .; v_gene: TRBV6-6; j_gene: TRBJ2-7; d_gene: TRBD1; CDR3nt: TGTGCCAGCAGTTACTCCGGACAGGGGTGGTACGAGCAGTACTTC; CDR3aa: CASSYSGQGWYEQYF
abundance: .; v_gene: TRBV28; j_gene: TRBJ1-1; d_gene: .; CDR3nt: TGTGCCAGCAGTCCCGGTTCCTTGAACACTGAAGCTTTCTTT; CDR3aa: CASSPGSLNTEAFF
abundance: .; v_gene: TRBV5-1; j_gene: TRBJ2-5; d_gene: .; CDR3nt: TGCGCCAGCCATTTACAGGATGGGGAGACCCAGTACTTC; CDR3aa: CASHLQDGETQYF
abundance: .; v_gene: TRBV6-1; j_gene: TRBJ2-7; d_gene: TRBD2; CDR3nt: TGTGCCAGCAGTGAAAGGGACGGGGGGGCCTACGAGCAGTACTTC; CDR3aa: CASSERDGGAYEQYF
abundance: .; v_gene: TRBV5-1; j_gene: TRBJ1-2; d_gene: .; CDR3nt: TGCGCCAGCAGCTTCTATTCGGGGAGGGTGAACTATGGCTACACCTTC; CDR3aa: CASSFYSGRVNYGYTF
abundance: .; v_gene: TRBV7-2; j_gene: TRBJ2-7; d_gene: .; CDR3nt: TGTGCCAGCAGCTTAGATGGCCAGAACTACGAGCAGTACTTC; CDR3aa: CASSLDGQNYEQYF
abundance: .; v_gene: TRBV4-2; j_gene: TRBJ1-5; d_gene: .; CDR3nt: TGTGCCAGCAGCCAAGAACAACAGGGAAACCAGCCCCAGCATTTT; CDR3aa: CASSQEQQGNQPQHF
abundance: .; v_gene: TRBV9; j_gene: TRBJ1-2; d_gene: TRBD1; CDR3nt: TGTGCCAGCAGTTCTTCATCCGGGACAGACCACTACACCTTC; CDR3aa: CASSSSSGTDHYTF
abundance: .; v_gene: TRBV27; j_gene: TRBJ2-1; d_gene: TRBD1; CDR3nt: TGTGCCAGCAGTTCCTGGACAGGGGGAGGGAATGAGCAGTTCTTC; CDR3aa: CASSSWTGGGNEQFF
abundance: medium-sized; v_gene: TRBV6-1; j_gene: TRBJ2-2; d_gene: .; CDR3nt: TGTGCCAGCAGTGAAGATCCAGGGGTAAACACCGGGGAGCTGTTTTTT; CDR3aa: CASSEDPGVNTGELFF
abundance: .; v_gene: TRBV5-1; j_gene: TRBJ2-5; d_gene: .; CDR3nt: TGCGCCAGCAGCTTCTCGTCTAGTAATCAAGAGACCCAGTACTTC; CDR3aa: CASSFSSSNQETQYF
abundance: .; v_gene: TRBV5-6; j_gene: TRBJ1-1; d_gene: TRBD1; CDR3nt: TGTGCCAGCAGCGTGGGACAGGAAGCTTTCTTT; CDR3aa: CASSVGQEAFF
abundance: .; v_gene: TRBV19; j_gene: TRBJ1-6; d_gene: TRBD1; CDR3nt: TGTGCCAGTAGTGACCGGGACAGGGGAGATTCACCCCTCCACTTT; CDR3aa: CASSDRDRGDSPLHF
abundance: .; v_gene: TRBV4-1; j_gene: TRBJ1-2; d_gene: .; CDR3nt: TGCGCCAGCAGCCAAGTAGGGGAGGGCTATGGCTACACCTTC; CDR3aa: CASSQVGEGYGYTF
abundance: .; v_gene: TRBV14; j_gene: TRBJ2-5; d_gene: TRBD1; CDR3nt: TGTGCCAGCCGGGACAGCTACCAAGAGACCCAGTACTTC; CDR3aa: CASRDSYQETQYF
abundance: .; v_gene: TRBV7-8; j_gene: TRBJ1-2; d_gene: .; CDR3nt: TGTGCCAGCAGCTTAGGCGGGTCTAACTATGGCTACACCTTC; CDR3aa: CASSLGGSNYGYTF
abundance: .; v_gene: TRBV7-6; j_gene: TRBJ1-5; d_gene: TRBD1; CDR3nt: TGTGCCAGCAGCTTGTCCGGGACAGGGGGGCGTCAGCCCCAGCATTTT; CDR3aa: CASSLSGTGGRQPQHF
abundance: .; v_gene: TRBV7-2; j_gene: TRBJ2-3; d_gene: TRBD2; CDR3nt: TGTGCCAGCAGCTTACGTTCCCGGGAGGGCACAGATACGCAGTATTTT; CDR3aa: CASSLRSREGTDTQYF
abundance: .; v_gene: TRBV18; j_gene: TRBJ2-5; d_gene: TRBD1; CDR3nt: TGTGCCAGCTCACCAGACAGGGTAAAGACCCAGTACTTC; CDR3aa: CASSPDRVKTQYF
abundance: .; v_gene: TRBV28; j_gene: TRBJ1-2; d_gene: TRBD1; CDR3nt: TGTGCCAGCAGTTGGGACAGCTATGGCTACACCTTC; CDR3aa: CASSWDSYGYTF
abundance: .; v_gene: TRBV19; j_gene: TRBJ2-2; d_gene: TRBD2; CDR3nt: TGTGCCAGTAGTATAGCGGGGGGGAACACCGGGGAGCTGTTTTTT; CDR3aa: CASSIAGGNTGELFF